The sample holds a few counts of the clone carrying this T cell receptor (beta chain). The antigen remains unidentified. The data originate from a study of human T cells and chemical hapten exposure. Study information: Minor pooled library volume differences mainly drove per-sample TCR yield variation. General study findings and limits: Among TCRs, those above 1 in 1000 frequency were unaffected by DPC sensitization.

Documented time point: healthy volunteer bleed at 6 weeks. The study extracted total RNA from unfractionated whole blood. Library construction involved attaching unique molecular identifiers to individual cDNA molecules, which allowed quantitative, reproducible TCR counting. Authors' analysis steps: With a range of roughly 20,000 to 750,000, the median per sample was roughly 91,000 TCRs. TCRdb analysed the RACE reads with MiXCR anew, one entry per CDR3 protein. TCRdb's processing, not the authors', yielded these V and J calls. The table has 65,000 to 80,000 distinct CDR3 sequences, over 6.5% seen once; the top ten hold over 1.5%. Trimming shortened V by 6 bases and J by 4 bases, and 3 bases separated the two germline ends. The germline V gene has CDR1 SNHLY and CDR2 FYNNEI. This CDR3 region has 11 residues.

The sample taken for sequencing was whole blood. The receptor was isolated from a male donor in good health. Some clones in this sample may be carry-over from other donors' samples. V usage is TRBV2 and J usage is TRBJ2-2; no reliable D call. In nucleotides, the CDR3 is TGTGCCAGCAGGCTCACCGGGGAGCTGTTTTTT. It codes for CASRLTGELFF.